This T cell receptor (beta chain) was profiled in a study of PD-L1 blockade in urothelial cancer. Study background: At 6 weeks and at 3 weeks (second dose) after treatment start, blood was analyzed. Whole-study findings and limits: Pretreatment clonality of the blood TCR repertoire below the median was predictive of superior survival.

Each individual provided 1 to 8 samples (taken pretreatment and on-treatment). Germline lookup yields CDR1 LNHDA and CDR2 SQIVND (reference sequence). The CDR3 loop spans 14 amino acids. V was clipped by 4 bases and J by 8 bases, with 17 bases between them. Libraries were prepared by immunoSEQ multiplex PCR; TCRdb keeps only in-frame clonotypes and omits some of them. The table has approximately 100,000 clones, around 82% seen once. This clone was counted a single time. Its antigen is still unknown. The source of this sequence is a man in his fifties or sixties with urothelial cancer. This chain connects TRBV19 to TRBJ1-2; no clear D. The sequenced sample was PBMCs, obtained around atezolizumab (anti-PD-L1) treatment. CDR3 DNA: TGTGCCAGTAGTACGACCGGCTGGGAGAGCGGCTACACCTTC. It specifies CASSTTGWESGYTF.